This TCR beta chain was found in a study of T cell repertoires in cytomegalovirus infection. At the level of the study: Based on public TCR beta signatures, there were indications of CMV infection and of a matching HLA type. Regarding the study as a whole: Summed public TCR beta family frequency identified CMV carriers bearing the relevant HLA. CMV-specific TCR beta clonotypes restricted by HLA-C dominated the ex vivo response.

Via MiXCR, TCRdb re-called the reads, giving one row per CDR3 protein. The repertoire consists of roughly 700,000 distinct CDR3 sequences, with 30% to 40% occurring once and the leading ten covering 15% to 20%. Trimming took 1 base from V and 6 from J; bases not matched to a gene: 23. From germline, CDR1 is MDHEN and CDR2 SYDVKM. This CDR3 region has 20 residues. This clonotype was seen a few times. The antigen is undetermined. The chain uses TRBV28 and TRBJ2-7, with 8 bases lining up with TRBD2. This specimen consisted of cultured PBMCs, obtained from culture after CMV antigen stimulation. The source is a human donor in good health (CMV status not recorded). Some clones in this sample may be carry-over from other donors' samples. CDR3 DNA: TGTGCCAGCAGTTTATCCCCCGGATCGATCGGGCGGGGGGTGGGGGGCGAGCAGTACTTC. As protein: CASSLSPGSIGRGVGGEQYF.